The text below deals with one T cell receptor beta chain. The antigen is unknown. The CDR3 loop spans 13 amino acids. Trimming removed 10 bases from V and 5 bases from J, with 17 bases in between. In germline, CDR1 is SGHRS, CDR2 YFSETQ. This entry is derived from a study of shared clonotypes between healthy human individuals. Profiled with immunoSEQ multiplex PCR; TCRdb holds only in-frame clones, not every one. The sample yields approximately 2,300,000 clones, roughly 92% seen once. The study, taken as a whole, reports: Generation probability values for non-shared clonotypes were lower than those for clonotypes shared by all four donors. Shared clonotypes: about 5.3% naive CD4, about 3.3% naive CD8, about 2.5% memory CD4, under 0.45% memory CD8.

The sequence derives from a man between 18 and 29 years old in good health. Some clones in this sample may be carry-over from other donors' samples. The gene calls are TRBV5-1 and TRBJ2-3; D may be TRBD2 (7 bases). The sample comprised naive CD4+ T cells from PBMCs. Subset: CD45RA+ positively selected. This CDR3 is CAAGRRGGDTQYF. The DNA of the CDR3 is TGCGCCGCCGGCAGGAGGGGGGGAGATACGCAGTATTTT.